The 18 T cell receptor beta chains presented below share a single source sample, sequenced in a study of patients and donors after allogeneic stem cell transplantation. In TCRdb, the RT-PCR reads were re-called with MiXCR into one record per CDR3 protein. The table lists more than 850,000 distinct CDR3 sequences, about a sixth of them singletons. The sequencing input was blood, either unsorted or a sorted T cell fraction (not recorded which). Receptors were obtained from a human donor who was either an allogeneic HSCT recipient or a stem cell or donor lymphocyte infusion donor (not recorded which). It is not recorded whose cells these are; they may come from a transplant donor.

J is TRBJ1-2 and V is TRBV7-9; D not certain. Per germline, CDR1 SEHNR and CDR2 FQNEAQ (reference sequence). The V end was cut by 5 bases, the J end by 7 bases, with 11 bases between. The CDR3 has 12 amino acids. The CDR3 nucleotides are TGTGCCAGCAGCCCGCCCGGGCGTGGCTACACCTTC. Translating it yields CASSPPGRGYTF. The full variable domain, with the rest looked up from reference TRBV7-9 and TRBJ1-2, is DTGVSQNPRHKITKRGQNVTFRCDPISEHNRLYWYRQTLGQGPEFLTYFQNEAQLEKSRLLSDRFSAERPKGSFSTLEIQRTEQGDSAMYLCASSPPGRGYTFGSGTRLTVV.

There are a few counts of this clonotype. V usage is TRBV2 and J usage is TRBJ2-1; unclear D gene. Trimming cost V 5 bases and J 0 bases, with 14 bases left between them. Germline CDR1 is SNHLY and CDR2 is FYNNEI. The CDR3 extends over 16 amino acids. CDR3 nucleotide sequence: TGTGCCAGCAGTAACGTAGACTGGAGCTCCTACAATGAGCAGTTCTTC. This sequence encodes CASSNVDWSSYNEQFF.

The chain employs TRBV5-1 and TRBJ2-6; D ambiguous. Germline CDR1 and CDR2: SGHRS and YFSETQ. V gave up 3 bases and J gave up 0 bases, with 19 bases separating them. This CDR3 comprises 19 residues. The CDR3 region has the DNA TGCGCCAGCAGCTACCCCCCTCTTGCGAGTGACTCTGGGGCCAACGTCCTGACTTTC. It specifies CASSYPPLASDSGANVLTF. The full variable domain, rest sourced from reference TRBV5-1 and TRBJ2-6, is KAGVTQTPRYLIKTRGQQVTLSCSPISGHRSVSWYQQTPGQGLQFLFEYFSETQRNKGNFPGRFSGRQFSNSRSEMNVSTLELGDSALYLCASSYPPLASDSGANVLTFGAGSRLTVL.

The rearrangement uses TRBV4-3 and TRBJ2-3; a weak D match, TRBD1 (5 bases). The CDR3 is 16 amino acids. CDR1 and CDR2 from the germline V gene are LGHNA and YSLEER. Trimming shortened V by 2 bases and J by 2 bases, and 14 bases separated the two germline ends. The DNA for the CDR3 is TGCGCCAGCAGCCAATTCCCAGGGCAGATCACAGATACGCAGTATTTT. It is translated as CASSQFPGQITDTQYF.

The chain uses TRBV2 and TRBJ2-3, with 13 bases lining up with TRBD2. Germline V lookup: CDR1 SNHLY, CDR2 FYNNEI. Losses at the gene ends were 9 bases for V and 5 bases for J; bases not matched to a gene: 5. The CDR3 spans 14 residues. The CDR3 protein is CASPGLAGRDTQYF. In nucleotides, the CDR3 is TGTGCCAGTCCGGGACTAGCGGGAAGAGATACGCAGTATTTT. Drawing the rest from reference TRBV2 and TRBJ2-3, the complete variable domain is EPEVTQTPSHQVTQMGQEVILRCVPISNHLYFYWYRQILGQKVEFLVSFYNNEISEKSEIFDDQFSVERPDGSNFTLKIRSTKLEDSAMYFCASPGLAGRDTQYFGPGTRLTVL.

The gene calls are TRBV24-1 and TRBJ1-5; D remains unclear. The CDR3 runs to 13 residues. V lost 6 bases, J lost 4 bases, and 9 bases lay in between. CDR1 is KGHDR and CDR2 is SFDVKD in the germline V gene. In DNA, the CDR3 is TGTGCCACCAGTCCAGGTACGAATCAGCCCCAGCATTTT. Translating it yields CATSPGTNQPQHF.

This clonotype showed up just a few times. The V gene is TRBV7-9, the J gene TRBJ2-7; 9 nucleotides align to TRBD2. V lost 1 base to trimming and J lost 3 bases; unmatched junction nucleotides: 7. The CDR3 extends over 16 amino acids. Germline CDR1 is SEHNR and CDR2 is FQNEAQ (reference sequence). The CDR3 coding sequence is TGTGCCAGCAGCTTAGGGGGGGGACTAGCAGGCTACGAGCAGTACTTC. It specifies CASSLGGGLAGYEQYF.

This clonotype was seen a handful of times. V and J are TRBV27 and TRBJ2-5; D assignment may be TRBD1 or TRBD2 (6 bases each). CDR1 MNHEY and CDR2 SMNVEV come from the germline V gene (reference sequence). The V and J ends lost 6 bases and 1 base respectively, with 12 bases between them. The CDR3 length is 14 residues. CDR3 bases: TGTGCCAGCAGGCCGAAGGGGGGCCAAGAGACCCAGTACTTC. As protein: CASRPKGGQETQYF.

The chain uses TRBV10-2 and TRBJ1-2, with a possible D match to TRBD1 (5 bases). The germline V and J ends were trimmed by 6 bases and 4 bases, with 15 bases remaining between them. Germline CDR1 WSHSY, CDR2 SAAADI. The CDR3 has 14 residues. Here the CDR3 reads CASRARERAYGYTF. CDR3 nucleotide sequence: TGCGCCAGCAGAGCCAGGGAGAGGGCCTATGGCTACACCTTC.

The CDR3 nucleotides read TGTGCCAGCAGCTCCGTGAAAGGGGGGGACGCTTTCTTT. Translated: CASSSVKGGDAFF. The chain combines TRBV7-9 with TRBJ1-1, with a tentative D call TRBD1 (6 bases). Trimming cost V 4 bases and J 11 bases, with 17 bases left between them. The CDR3 covers 13 residues. Germline assignment: CDR1 SEHNR and CDR2 FQNEAQ (reference sequence).

The rearrangement links TRBV6-1 to TRBJ2-1; 12 bases line up with TRBD2. Germline V CDR1 and CDR2: MNHNS, SASEGT. This CDR3 region has 15 residues. The V and J ends lost 7 bases and 6 bases, in that order; junction bases with no gene match: 7. This chain's CDR3 is CASTLAGGRGNEQFF. The DNA for the CDR3 is TGTGCCAGCACCCTAGCGGGAGGGAGGGGCAATGAGCAGTTCTTC.

The sample holds a few counts of this clonotype. V and J are TRBV5-1 and TRBJ2-7; 9 bases align to TRBD1. V was clipped by 3 bases and J by 3 bases; unmatched bases: 10. Looked up from germline, CDR1 is SGHRS and CDR2 is YFSETQ. This CDR3 region has 16 residues. The CDR3 nucleotides are TGCGCCAGCAGCTACGCTCGAAGGACAGGGGACTACGAGCAGTACTTC. This gives the protein CASSYARRTGDYEQYF.

In its sample, this clonotype was seen many times. This chain links TRBV12-3 or TRBV12-4 with TRBJ2-3, with TRBD2 identical over 11 bases. With 5 bases clipped from V and 1 base from J, the junction kept 2 bases outside the gene matches. CDR3 size: 15 residues. CDR3: CASSRTSGRTDTQYF. In nucleotides, the CDR3 is TGTGCCAGCAGTCGGACTAGCGGGCGCACAGATACGCAGTATTTT.

V and J are TRBV12-3 or TRBV12-4 and TRBJ2-6; D unresolved. V was trimmed by 3 bases and J by 3 bases, leaving 6 bases between them. This CDR3 region has 14 residues. The CDR3 DNA reads as TGTGCCAGCAGTTTGCAGGTTGGGGCCAACGTCCTGACTTTC. Encoded protein: CASSLQVGANVLTF.

This clonotype was observed a handful of times. This sequence joins TRBV15 and TRBJ1-6, with D possibly TRBD1 on 6 matching bases. CDR1 is LNHNV and CDR2 is YYDKDF in the germline V gene (reference sequence). V was clipped by 4 bases and J by 2 bases, with 15 bases between them. This CDR3 is built from 17 residues. CDR3 protein: CATSTHPRGPYNSPLHF. The CDR3 DNA sequence: TGTGCCACCAGCACCCATCCCAGGGGCCCCTATAATTCACCCCTCCACTTT.

V is TRBV5-1 and J is TRBJ2-1, with a possible D match to TRBD2 (6 bases). The CDR3 runs to 14 residues. Germline V gives CDR1 SGHRS, CDR2 YFSETQ. V gave up 2 bases and J gave up 7 bases, with 13 bases separating them. This CDR3 is CASSLLRDHNEQFF. The DNA of the CDR3 is TGCGCCAGCAGCTTATTGCGGGACCATAATGAGCAGTTCTTC.

The rearrangement joins TRBV12-3 or TRBV12-4 to TRBJ1-1; a weak D match, TRBD1 (6 bases). The CDR3 covers 14 residues. The V end was cut by 1 base, the J end by 6 bases, with 12 bases between. CDR3 region: CASSLVGGAAEAFF. DNA for the CDR3: TGTGCCAGCAGTTTAGTGGGGGGCGCCGCTGAAGCTTTCTTT.

In this sample, this clonotype turned up a few times. This chain links TRBV11-2 with TRBJ2-1, with 9 positions matching TRBD1. Germline trimming cut 2 bases from V and 13 bases from J; bases unmatched to any gene: 12. The CDR3 is 15 residues long. Germline V lookup: CDR1 SGHAT, CDR2 FQNNGV. The CDR3 loop reads CASSLKQGALAFQFF. CDR3 DNA sequence: TGTGCCAGCAGCTTAAAACAGGGGGCCTTAGCTTTCCAGTTCTTC. Variable domain in full (rest from reference TRBV11-2 and TRBJ2-1): EAGVAQSPRYKIIEKRQSVAFWCNPISGHATLYWYQQILGQGPKLLIQFQNNGVVDDSQLPKDRFSAERLKGVDSTLKIQPAKLEDSAVYLCASSLKQGALAFQFFGPGTRLTVL.